There are many counts of the clone carrying this T cell receptor (beta chain). The antigen is unknown. Unique molecular identifiers featured in how the TCRbeta library was prepared. MiXCR, run by TCRdb on the PCR reads, gives a single entry per CDR3 protein. This sample has 200,000 to 250,000 distinct CDR3 sequences, with roughly 9.1% found just once. This specimen belongs to a study of T-cell reconstitution after alpha-beta-depleted transplantation in children. Study-wide results and limits: The high TCRbeta diversity at day 60 in some patients came from surviving recipient T cells and thymic progenitors. Reportedly, only several hundred clones from non-depleted graft cells drove alpha-beta T-cell counts at about two months. Newly made T cells mostly supplied T-cell counts and diversity one year after transplant.

The source material was PBMCs, mostly from graft donor cells, sampled 360 days after TCRalphabeta/CD19-depleted stem cell transplant. The sequence derives from a male patient aged 2 to 9 who had a stem cell transplant for acute myeloid leukemia, so the T cells may come from the graft donor.

The CDR3 region is CASSLRGTMNTEAFF. CDR3 coding DNA: TGTGCCAGCAGTTTAAGGGGTACCATGAACACTGAAGCTTTCTTT. The chain links TRBV27 to TRBJ1-1, with a tentative D call TRBD1 (5 bases). CDR3 length equals 15 residues. Germline V CDR1 and CDR2: MNHEY, SMNVEV (reference sequence). V lost 2 bases and J 0 bases, leaving 10 bases between the germline ends.